This T cell receptor (beta chain) was sequenced during a study of T cells in Graves' hyperthyroidism and ophthalmopathy. The ends were cut back, 3 bases at V and 4 bases at J, with 14 bases in the middle. The germline V gene encodes CDR1 MDHEN and CDR2 SYDVKM. The CDR3 is 15 residues long. This clonotype appeared many times. Reasons for excluding patients were uncontrolled infection, other autoimmune disease, pregnancy or lactation. TCR beta CDR3 regions were amplified from RNA transcripts. Using the HTBI primer set, a first-round RT-PCR was run on the TCR CDR3. In TCRdb, the multiplex PCR reads were re-called with MiXCR into one record per CDR3 protein. The sample includes about 380,000 distinct CDR3 sequences, less than 20% of them seen just once.

The receptor was derived from a man between 18 and 29 years old with Graves' ophthalmopathy. The material sequenced was blood. V gene TRBV28 combines with J gene TRBJ2-3; D gene unclear. CDR3 loop: CASSLGPPLPDTQYF. The DNA for the CDR3 is TGTGCCAGCAGTTTGGGTCCTCCCCTGCCAGATACGCAGTATTTT.